What follows is one T cell receptor beta chain and its context. Profiling relied on immunoSEQ multiplex PCR, and the TCRdb table lists in-frame clones only, not all of them. The sample yields around 220,000 clones, 80% seen once. Recruits, aged about 18 to 95 years, lived in some 25 US areas. Looked up from germline, CDR1 is MDHEN and CDR2 is SYDVKM. V shed 0 bases, J shed 6 bases, and the junction held 7 bases outside the gene matches. The CDR3 extends over 17 amino acids. This entry is derived from a study of blood T cell repertoires in COVID-19. Overall study context: Donors in the United States, Italy and Spain gave samples during acute or convalescent COVID-19.

The sample taken for sequencing was PBMCs or T cells enriched from blood (not recorded which). The receptor was isolated from a woman between 35 and 50 years old with acute COVID-19. The V gene is TRBV28, the J gene TRBJ1-5; 11 bases fit TRBD1. The CDR3 coding sequence is TGTGCCAGCAGTTTATGGTGGGGACAGGGGGTGGTTCAGCCCCAGCATTTT. Translation: CASSLWWGQGVVQPQHF.